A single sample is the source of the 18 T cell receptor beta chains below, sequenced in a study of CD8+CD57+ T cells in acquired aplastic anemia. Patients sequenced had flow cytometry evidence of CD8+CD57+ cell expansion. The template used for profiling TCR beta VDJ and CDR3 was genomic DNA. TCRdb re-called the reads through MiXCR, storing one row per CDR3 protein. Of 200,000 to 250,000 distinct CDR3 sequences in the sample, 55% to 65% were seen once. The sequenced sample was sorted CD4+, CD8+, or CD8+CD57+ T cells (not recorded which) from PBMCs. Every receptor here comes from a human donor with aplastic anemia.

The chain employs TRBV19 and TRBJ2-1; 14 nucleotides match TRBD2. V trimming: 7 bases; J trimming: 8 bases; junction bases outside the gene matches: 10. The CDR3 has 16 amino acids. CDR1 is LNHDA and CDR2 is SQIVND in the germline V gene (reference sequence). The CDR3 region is CASTPSGLAGGYEQFF. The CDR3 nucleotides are TGTGCCAGTACTCCCAGCGGACTAGCGGGAGGTTATGAGCAGTTCTTC.

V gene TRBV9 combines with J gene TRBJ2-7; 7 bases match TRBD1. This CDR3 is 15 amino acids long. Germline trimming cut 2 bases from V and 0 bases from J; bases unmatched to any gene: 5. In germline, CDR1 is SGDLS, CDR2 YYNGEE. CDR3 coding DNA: TGTGCCAGCAGCGTCGCAGGGGGTAGCTCCTACGAGCAGTACTTC. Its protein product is CASSVAGGSSYEQYF.

The CDR3 sequence: CASSEWTSEAFF. The CDR3 coding sequence is TGTGCCAGCAGTGAATGGACCTCTGAAGCTTTCTTT. This chain uses TRBV6-5 with TRBJ1-1; D unclear. Germline assignment: CDR1 MNHEY and CDR2 SVGAGI. The CDR3 is made up of 12 amino acids. V lost 5 bases to trimming and J lost 6 bases, with 10 bases between them.

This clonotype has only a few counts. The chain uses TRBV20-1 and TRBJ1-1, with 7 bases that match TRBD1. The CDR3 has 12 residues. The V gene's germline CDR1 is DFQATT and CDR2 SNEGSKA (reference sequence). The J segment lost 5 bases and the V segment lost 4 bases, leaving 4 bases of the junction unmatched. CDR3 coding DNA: TGCAGTGCTACTACAGGGGAAACTGAAGCTTTCTTT. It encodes CSATTGETEAFF.

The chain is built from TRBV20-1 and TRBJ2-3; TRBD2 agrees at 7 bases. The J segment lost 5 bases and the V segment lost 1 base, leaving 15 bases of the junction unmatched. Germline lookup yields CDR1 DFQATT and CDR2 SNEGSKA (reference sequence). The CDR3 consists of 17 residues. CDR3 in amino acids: CSARARSGTAGEDTQYF. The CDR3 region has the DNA TGCAGTGCTAGAGCTAGATCCGGGACGGCGGGGGAAGATACGCAGTATTTT.

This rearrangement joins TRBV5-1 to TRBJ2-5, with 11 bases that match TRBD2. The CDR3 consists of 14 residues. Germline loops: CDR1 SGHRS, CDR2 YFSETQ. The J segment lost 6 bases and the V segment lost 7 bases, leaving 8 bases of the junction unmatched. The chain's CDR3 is CASFVAGGPQTQYF. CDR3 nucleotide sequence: TGCGCCAGCTTTGTAGCGGGGGGGCCACAGACCCAGTACTTC.

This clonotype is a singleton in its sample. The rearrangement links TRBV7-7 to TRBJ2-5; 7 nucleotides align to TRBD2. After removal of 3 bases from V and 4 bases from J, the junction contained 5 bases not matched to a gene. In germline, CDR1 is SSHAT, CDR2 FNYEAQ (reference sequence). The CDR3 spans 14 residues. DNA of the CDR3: TGTGCCAGCAGCTTGGGCGGGAGTCTAGAGACCCAGTACTTC. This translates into CASSLGGSLETQYF.

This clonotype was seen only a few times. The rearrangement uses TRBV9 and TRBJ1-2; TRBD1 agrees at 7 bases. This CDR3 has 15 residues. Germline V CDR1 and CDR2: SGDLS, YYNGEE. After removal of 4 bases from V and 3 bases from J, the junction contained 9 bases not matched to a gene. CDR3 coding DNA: TGTGCCAGCAGCCCAGGGGGGGTCTTGGACTATGGCTACACCTTC. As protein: CASSPGGVLDYGYTF.

The CDR3 DNA is TGTGCCAGCAGTGGTTCGGGGGGGCAAGAGACCCAGTACTTC. Amino acids: CASSGSGGQETQYF. The chain combines TRBV2 with TRBJ2-5, with TRBD2 matching over 8 bases. J was trimmed by 2 bases and V by 4 bases; bases with no gene match: 3. This CDR3 is built from 14 residues. CDR1 is SNHLY and CDR2 is FYNNEI in the germline V gene.

The CDR3 region is CASSLGDGGYTF. For the CDR3, the DNA is TGTGCCAGCAGCTTAGGGGACGGGGGCTACACCTTC. The chain employs TRBV7-9 and TRBJ1-2, with D perhaps matching TRBD1 (5 bases). CDR1 is SEHNR and CDR2 is FQNEAQ in the germline V gene (reference sequence). Trimming took 1 base from V and 8 from J, leaving 8 bases between them. CDR3 length: 12 residues.

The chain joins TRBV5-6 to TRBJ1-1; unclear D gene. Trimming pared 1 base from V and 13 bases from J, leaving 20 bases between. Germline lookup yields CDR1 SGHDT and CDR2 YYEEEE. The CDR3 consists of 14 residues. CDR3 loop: CASSLSALRRGGFF. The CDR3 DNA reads TGTGCCAGCAGCTTGTCCGCGCTGCGCCGTGGTGGTTTCTTT.

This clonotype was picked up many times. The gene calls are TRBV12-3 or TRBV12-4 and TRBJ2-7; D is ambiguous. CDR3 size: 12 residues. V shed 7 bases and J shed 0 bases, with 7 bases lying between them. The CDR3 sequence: CASTDSSYEQYF. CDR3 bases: TGTGCCAGCACGGATAGCTCCTACGAGCAGTACTTC.

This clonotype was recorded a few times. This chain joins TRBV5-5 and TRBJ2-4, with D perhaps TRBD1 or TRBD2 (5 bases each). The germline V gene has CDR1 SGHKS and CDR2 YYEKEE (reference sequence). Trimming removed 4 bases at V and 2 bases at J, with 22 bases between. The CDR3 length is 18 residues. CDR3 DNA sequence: TGTGCCAGCAGCCCGAATTACGAGGGGCAGGGAACCAAAAACATTCAGTACTTC. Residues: CASSPNYEGQGTKNIQYF.

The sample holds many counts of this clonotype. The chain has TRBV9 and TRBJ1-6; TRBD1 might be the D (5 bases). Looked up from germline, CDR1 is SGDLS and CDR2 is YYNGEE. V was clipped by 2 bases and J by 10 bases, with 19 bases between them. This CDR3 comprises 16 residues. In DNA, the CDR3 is TGTGCCAGCAGCGTTTCGGCCGCCTCAAGGGGCTCACCCCTCCACTTT. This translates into CASSVSAASRGSPLHF.

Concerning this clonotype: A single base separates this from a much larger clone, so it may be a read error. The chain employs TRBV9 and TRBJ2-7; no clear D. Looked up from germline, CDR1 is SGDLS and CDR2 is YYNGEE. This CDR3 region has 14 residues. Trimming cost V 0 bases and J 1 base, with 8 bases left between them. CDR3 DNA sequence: TGTGCCAGCAGCGTAGCGGCAGGTTCCTACGAGCAGTACTTC. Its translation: CASSVAAGSYEQYF.

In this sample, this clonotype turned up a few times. Here the CDR3 DNA reads TGTGCCAGCAGCCAGGGAAATAGCAATCAGCCCCAGCATTTT. It is translated as CASSQGNSNQPQHF. This chain links TRBV12-3 or TRBV12-4 with TRBJ1-5, with a tentative D call TRBD1 (5 bases). V lost 6 bases and J 0 bases, leaving 9 bases between the germline ends. CDR3 size: 14 residues.

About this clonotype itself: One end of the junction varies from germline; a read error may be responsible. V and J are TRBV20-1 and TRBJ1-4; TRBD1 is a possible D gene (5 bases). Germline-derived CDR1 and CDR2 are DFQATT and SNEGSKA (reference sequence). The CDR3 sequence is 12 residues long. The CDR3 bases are TGTAGCATCGGCAGGGCGGGGGAAAAACTGTTTTTT. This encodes CSIGRAGEKLFF.

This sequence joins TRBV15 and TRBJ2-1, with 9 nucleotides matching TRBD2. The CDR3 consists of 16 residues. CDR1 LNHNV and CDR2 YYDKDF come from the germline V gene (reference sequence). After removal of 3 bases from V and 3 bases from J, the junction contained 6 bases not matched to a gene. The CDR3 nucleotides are TGTGCCACCAGCAGCTTAGAGCGGGGGGTCTACAATGAGCAGTTCTTC. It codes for CATSSLERGVYNEQFF. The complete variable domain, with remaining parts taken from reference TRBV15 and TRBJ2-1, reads DAMVIQNPRYQVTQFGKPVTLSCSQTLNHNVMYWYQQKSSQAPKLLFHYYDKDFNNEADTPDNFQSRRPNTSFCFLDIRSPGLGDTAMYLCATSSLERGVYNEQFFGPGTRLTVL.